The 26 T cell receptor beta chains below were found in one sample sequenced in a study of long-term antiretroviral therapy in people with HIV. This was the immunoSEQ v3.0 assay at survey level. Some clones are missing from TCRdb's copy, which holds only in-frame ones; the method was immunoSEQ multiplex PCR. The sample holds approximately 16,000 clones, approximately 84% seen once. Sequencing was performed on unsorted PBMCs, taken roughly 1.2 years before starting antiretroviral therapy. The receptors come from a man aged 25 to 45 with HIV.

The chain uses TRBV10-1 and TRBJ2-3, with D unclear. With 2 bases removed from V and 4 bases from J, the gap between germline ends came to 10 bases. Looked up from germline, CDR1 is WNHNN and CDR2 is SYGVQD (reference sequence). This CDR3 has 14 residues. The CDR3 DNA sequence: TGCGCCAGCAGTGAGATAGGGTTGGCAGATACGCAGTATTTT. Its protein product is CASSEIGLADTQYF.

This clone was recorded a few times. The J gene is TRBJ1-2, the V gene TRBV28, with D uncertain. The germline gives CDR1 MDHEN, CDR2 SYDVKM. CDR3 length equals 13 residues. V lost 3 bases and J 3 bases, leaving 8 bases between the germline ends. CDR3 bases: TGTGCCAGCAGTTTGAGGTCTGACTATGGCTACACCTTC. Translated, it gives CASSLRSDYGYTF.

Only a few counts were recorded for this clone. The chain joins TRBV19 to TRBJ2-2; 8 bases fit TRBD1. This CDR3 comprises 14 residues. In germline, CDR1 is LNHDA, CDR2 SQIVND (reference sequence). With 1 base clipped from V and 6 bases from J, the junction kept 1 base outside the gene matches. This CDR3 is CASSIGTGPGELFF. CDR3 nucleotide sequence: TGTGCCAGTAGTATAGGGACAGGGCCCGGGGAGCTGTTTTTT.

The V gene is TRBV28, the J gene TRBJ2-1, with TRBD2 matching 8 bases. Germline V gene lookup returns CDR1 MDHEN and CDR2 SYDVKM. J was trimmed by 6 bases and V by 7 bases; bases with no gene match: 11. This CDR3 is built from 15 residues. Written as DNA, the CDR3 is TGTGCCAGCACCATACCTACTAGCGGACGCAATGAGCAGTTCTTC. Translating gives CASTIPTSGRNEQFF.

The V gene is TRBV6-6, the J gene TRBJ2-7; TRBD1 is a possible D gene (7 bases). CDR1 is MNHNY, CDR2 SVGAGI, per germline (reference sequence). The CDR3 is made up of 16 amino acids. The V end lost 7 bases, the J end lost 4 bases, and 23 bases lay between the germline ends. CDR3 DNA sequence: TGTGCCAGCACCAACCTCCCCGGAGGGGGCGAATACGAGCAGTACTTC. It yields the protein CASTNLPGGGEYEQYF.

The CDR3 nucleotides are TGTGCCGGGATACAGGACTACGAGCAGTACTTC. It is translated as CAGIQDYEQYF. The rearrangement uses TRBV30 and TRBJ2-7; perhaps TRBD1 as D (5 bases). Germline CDR1 reads GTSNPN; CDR2 reads SVGIG (reference sequence). This CDR3 is built from 11 residues. The germline V and J ends were trimmed by 8 bases and 3 bases, with 11 bases remaining between them. The full variable domain, rest sourced from reference TRBV30 and TRBJ2-7, is SQTIHQWPATLVQPVGSPLSLECTVEGTSNPNLYWYRQAAGRGLQLLFYSVGIGQISSEVPQNLSASRPQDRQFILSSKKLLLSDSGFYLCAGIQDYEQYFGPGTRLTVT.

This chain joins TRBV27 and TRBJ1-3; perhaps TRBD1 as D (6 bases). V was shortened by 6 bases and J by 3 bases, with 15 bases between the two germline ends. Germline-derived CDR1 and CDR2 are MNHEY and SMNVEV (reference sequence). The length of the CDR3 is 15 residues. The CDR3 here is CASRLTGIGGNTIYF. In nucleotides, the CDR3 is TGTGCCAGCAGGTTAACAGGGATAGGTGGAAACACCATATATTTT.

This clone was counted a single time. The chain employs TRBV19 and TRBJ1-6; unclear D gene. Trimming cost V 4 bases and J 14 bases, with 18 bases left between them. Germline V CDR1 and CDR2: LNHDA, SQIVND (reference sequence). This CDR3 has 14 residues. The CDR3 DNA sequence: TGTGCCAGTAGTACCCTCGAGAGGGTTCACACCCTCCACTTT. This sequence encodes CASSTLERVHTLHF.

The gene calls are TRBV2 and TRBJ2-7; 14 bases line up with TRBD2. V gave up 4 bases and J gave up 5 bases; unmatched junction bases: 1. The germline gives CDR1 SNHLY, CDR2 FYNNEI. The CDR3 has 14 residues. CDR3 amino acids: CASSGLAGGDEQYF. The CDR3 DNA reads TGTGCCAGCAGTGGACTAGCGGGAGGGGACGAGCAGTACTTC.

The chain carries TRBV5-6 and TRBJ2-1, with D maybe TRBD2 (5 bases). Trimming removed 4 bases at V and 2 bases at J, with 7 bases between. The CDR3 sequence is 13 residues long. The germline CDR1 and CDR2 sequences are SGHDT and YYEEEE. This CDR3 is CASSSGPYNEQFF. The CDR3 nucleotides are TGTGCCAGCAGCAGCGGCCCCTACAATGAGCAGTTCTTC.

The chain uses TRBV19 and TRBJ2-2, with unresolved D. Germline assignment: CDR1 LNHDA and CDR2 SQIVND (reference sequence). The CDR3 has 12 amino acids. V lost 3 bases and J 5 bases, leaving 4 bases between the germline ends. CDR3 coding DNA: TGTGCCAGTAGTATCTTTACCGGGGAGCTGTTTTTT. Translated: CASSIFTGELFF.

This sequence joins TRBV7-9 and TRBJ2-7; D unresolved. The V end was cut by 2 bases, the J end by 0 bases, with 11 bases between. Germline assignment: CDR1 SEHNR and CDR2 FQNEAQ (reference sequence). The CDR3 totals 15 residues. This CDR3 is CASSLIGGSSYEQYF. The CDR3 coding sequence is TGTGCCAGCAGCTTAATTGGCGGAAGCTCCTACGAGCAGTACTTC.

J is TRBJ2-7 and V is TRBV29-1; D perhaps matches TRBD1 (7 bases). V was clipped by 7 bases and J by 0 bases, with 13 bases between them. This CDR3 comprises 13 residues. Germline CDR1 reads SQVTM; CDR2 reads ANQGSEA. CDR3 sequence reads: CSGGDSSSYEQYF. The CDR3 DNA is TGCAGCGGGGGGGACAGTAGCTCCTACGAGCAGTACTTC.

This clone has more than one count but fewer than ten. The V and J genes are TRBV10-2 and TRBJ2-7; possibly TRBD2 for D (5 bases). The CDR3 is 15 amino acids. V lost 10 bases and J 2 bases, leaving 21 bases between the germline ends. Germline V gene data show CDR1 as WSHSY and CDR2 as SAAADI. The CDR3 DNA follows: TGCGCCATCTGGAGTTCCTGGACTTCCCCCTACGAGCAGTACTTC. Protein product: CAIWSSWTSPYEQYF.

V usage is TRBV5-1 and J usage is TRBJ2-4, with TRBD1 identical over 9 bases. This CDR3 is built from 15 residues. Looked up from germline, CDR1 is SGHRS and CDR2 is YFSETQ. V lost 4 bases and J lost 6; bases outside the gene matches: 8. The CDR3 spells CASSPGMDRGNIQYF. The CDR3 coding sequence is TGCGCCAGCAGCCCGGGAATGGACAGGGGAAACATTCAGTACTTC. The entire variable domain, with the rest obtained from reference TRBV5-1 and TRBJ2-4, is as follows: KAGVTQTPRYLIKTRGQQVTLSCSPISGHRSVSWYQQTPGQGLQFLFEYFSETQRNKGNFPGRFSGRQFSNSRSEMNVSTLELGDSALYLCASSPGMDRGNIQYFGAGTRLSVL.

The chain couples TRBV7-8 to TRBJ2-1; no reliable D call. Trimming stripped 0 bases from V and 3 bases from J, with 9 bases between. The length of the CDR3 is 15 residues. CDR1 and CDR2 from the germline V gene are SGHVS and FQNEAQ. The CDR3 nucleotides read TGTGCCAGCAGCTTAGCGCGGATAAGCTACAATGAGCAGTTCTTC. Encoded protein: CASSLARISYNEQFF. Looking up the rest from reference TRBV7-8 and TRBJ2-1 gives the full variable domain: GAGVSQSPRYKVAKRGQDVALRCDPISGHVSLFWYQQALGQGPEFLTYFQNEAQLDKSGLPSDRFFAERPEGSVSTLKIQRTQQEDSAVYLCASSLARISYNEQFFGPGTRLTVL.

This chain's CDR3 is CAISESTGSNEKLFF. CDR3 bases: TGTGCCATCAGTGAGTCGACAGGGAGTAATGAAAAACTGTTTTTT. This sequence joins TRBV10-3 and TRBJ1-4, with TRBD1 matching 7 bases. J gave up 4 bases and V 0 bases, and 2 bases lay outside the gene matches. CDR1 ENHRY and CDR2 SYGVKD come from the germline V gene. The CDR3 totals 15 residues.

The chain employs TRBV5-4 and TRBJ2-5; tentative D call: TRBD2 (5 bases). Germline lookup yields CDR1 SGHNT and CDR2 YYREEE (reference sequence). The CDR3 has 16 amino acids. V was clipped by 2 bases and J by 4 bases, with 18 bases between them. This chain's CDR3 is CASSLEGGRGLETQYF. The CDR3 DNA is TGTGCCAGCAGCTTAGAGGGCGGGCGAGGGTTAGAGACCCAGTACTTC.

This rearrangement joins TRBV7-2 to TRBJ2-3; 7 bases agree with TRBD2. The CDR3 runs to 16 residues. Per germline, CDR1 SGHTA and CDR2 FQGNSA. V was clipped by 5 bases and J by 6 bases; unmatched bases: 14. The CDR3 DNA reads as TGTGCCAGCAGCCTCGGCGGCGGGGGAGCCTGGGATACGCAGTATTTT. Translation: CASSLGGGGAWDTQYF.

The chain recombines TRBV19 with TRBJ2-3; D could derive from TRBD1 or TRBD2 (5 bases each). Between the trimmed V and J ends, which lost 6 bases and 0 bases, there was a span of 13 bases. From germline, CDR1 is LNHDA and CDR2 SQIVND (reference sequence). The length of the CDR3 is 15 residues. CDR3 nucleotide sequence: TGTGCCAGTAGCTCGGGGCTACCTAGCACAGATACGCAGTATTTT. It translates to CASSSGLPSTDTQYF.

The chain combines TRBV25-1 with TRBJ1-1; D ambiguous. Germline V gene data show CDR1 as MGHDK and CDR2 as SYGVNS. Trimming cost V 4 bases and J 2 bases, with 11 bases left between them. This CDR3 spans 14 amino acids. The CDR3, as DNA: TGTGCCAGCAGTGCTCTGGGCCTTAACACTGAAGCTTTCTTT. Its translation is CASSALGLNTEAFF.

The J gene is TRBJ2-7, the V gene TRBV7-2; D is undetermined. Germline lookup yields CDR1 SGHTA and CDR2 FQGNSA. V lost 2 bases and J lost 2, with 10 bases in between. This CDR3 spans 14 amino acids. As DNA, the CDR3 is TGTGCCAGCAGCTTATCCCGGTATACCTACGAGCAGTACTTC. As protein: CASSLSRYTYEQYF.

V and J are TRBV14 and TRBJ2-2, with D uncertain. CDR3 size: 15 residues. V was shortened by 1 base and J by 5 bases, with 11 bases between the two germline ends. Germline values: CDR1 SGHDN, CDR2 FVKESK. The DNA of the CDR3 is TGTGCCAGCAGCCAAGGGCCCCCGAGTACCGGGGAGCTGTTTTTT. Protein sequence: CASSQGPPSTGELFF.

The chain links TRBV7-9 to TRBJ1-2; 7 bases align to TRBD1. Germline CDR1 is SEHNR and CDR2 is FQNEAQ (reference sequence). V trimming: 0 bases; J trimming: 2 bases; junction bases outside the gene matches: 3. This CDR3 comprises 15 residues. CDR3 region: CASSLAGTENYGYTF. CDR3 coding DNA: TGTGCCAGCAGCTTAGCCGGGACAGAGAACTATGGCTACACCTTC.

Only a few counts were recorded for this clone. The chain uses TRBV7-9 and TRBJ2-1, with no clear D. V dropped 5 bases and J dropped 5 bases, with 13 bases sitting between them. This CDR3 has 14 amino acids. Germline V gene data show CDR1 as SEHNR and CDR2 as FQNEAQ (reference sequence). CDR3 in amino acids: CASSTVAADNEQFF. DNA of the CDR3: TGTGCCAGCAGCACCGTGGCGGCGGACAATGAGCAGTTCTTC.

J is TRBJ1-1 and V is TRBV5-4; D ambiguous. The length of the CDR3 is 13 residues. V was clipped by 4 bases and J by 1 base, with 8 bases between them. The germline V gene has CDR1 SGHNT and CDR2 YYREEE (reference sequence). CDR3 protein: CASSPERNTEAFF. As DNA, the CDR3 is TGTGCCAGCAGCCCGGAGAGGAACACTGAAGCTTTCTTT.